What follows are 28 T cell receptor beta chains derived from one specimen sequenced in a study of blood T cell repertoires in COVID-19 (dated by TCRdb to the early 2020s). The library was prepared using the immunoSEQ multiplex PCR assay. TCRdb took over this immuneACCESS table, retaining in-frame rearrangements with V and J assigned. Such tables are incomplete; in checked studies, under half of the missing clones stem from an unresolved V gene, and the remainder is unexplained. Within this sample are a few hundred thousand clones, with 85% to 90% of them counted one time only. In total, the top ten clones hold 1.2% of the sample. The specimen was PBMCs or T cells enriched from blood (not recorded which). The origin of the receptors is a man younger than 40 who had recovered from COVID-19.

V gene TRBV11-2 combines with J gene TRBJ1-2, with D perhaps matching TRBD1 (5 bases). Germline V CDR1 and CDR2: SGHAT, FQNNGV. Trimming stripped 5 bases from V and 1 base from J, with 17 bases between. The CDR3 covers 16 residues. The CDR3 DNA reads as TGTGCCAGCAGCCCCCTTCCAGGACAAGTTAACTATGGCTACACCTTC. This sequence encodes CASSPLPGQVNYGYTF.

The V gene is TRBV3-1 (or the pseudogene TRBV3-2), the J gene TRBJ1-4, with 8 bases that match TRBD1. CDR1 LGHDT and CDR2 YNNKEL come from the germline V gene (reference sequence). V dropped 4 bases and J dropped 5; count of bases not matched to a gene: 6. This CDR3 contains 15 residues. The DNA for the CDR3 is TGTGCCAGCAGCCCTTCCGGGACAGGAAATGAAAAACTGTTTTTT. Its protein product is CASSPSGTGNEKLFF.

This rearrangement joins TRBV7-8 to TRBJ2-2, with a possible D match to TRBD2 (8 bases). V lost 2 bases, J lost 4 bases, and 20 bases lay in between. The CDR3 has 18 residues. Germline lookup yields CDR1 SGHVS and CDR2 FQNEAQ. The CDR3, as DNA: TGTGCCAGCAGCTTAAGGGGACTAGGGGGCACAGTCACCGGGGAGCTGTTTTTT. This gives the protein CASSLRGLGGTVTGELFF.

The V and J genes are TRBV19 and TRBJ1-1; D unresolved. Germline V gives CDR1 LNHDA, CDR2 SQIVND (reference sequence). Trimming removed 3 bases at V and 1 base at J, with 6 bases between. The CDR3 has 13 residues. CDR3 coding DNA: TGTGCCAGTAGTATGTACAAGAACACTGAAGCTTTCTTT. This encodes CASSMYKNTEAFF.

The rearrangement joins TRBV27 to TRBJ2-2; a possible D gene is TRBD2 (6 bases). Germline CDR1 and CDR2: MNHEY and SMNVEV (reference sequence). The CDR3 runs to 16 residues. V was clipped by 1 base and J by 2 bases, with 11 bases between them. CDR3 region: CASSLWVAANTGELFF. As DNA, the CDR3 is TGTGCCAGCAGTTTATGGGTAGCGGCTAACACCGGGGAGCTGTTTTTT.

V is TRBV30 and J is TRBJ2-7; maybe TRBD1 (5 bases). Germline-derived CDR1 and CDR2 are GTSNPN and SVGIG (reference sequence). The CDR3 spans 14 residues. Trimming left V 1 base short and J 1 base short, with 11 bases between. The CDR3 reads CAWSENTGSYEQYF. The CDR3 DNA sequence: TGTGCCTGGAGTGAGAATACAGGTTCCTACGAGCAGTACTTC.

V and J are TRBV10-3 and TRBJ2-7, with 10 bases lining up with TRBD2. Looked up from germline, CDR1 is ENHRY and CDR2 is SYGVKD. This CDR3 is 18 amino acids long. V lost 3 bases and J lost 0; bases outside the gene matches: 11. CDR3: CAISDPTASGGNSYEQYF. CDR3 DNA sequence: TGTGCCATCAGTGACCCCACGGCTAGCGGGGGTAACTCCTACGAGCAGTACTTC.

V and J are TRBV9 and TRBJ1-2; weak D call: TRBD1 (5 bases). The CDR3 length is 15 residues. CDR1 and CDR2 (germline): SGDLS, YYNGEE. Trimming took off 7 bases at V and 3 bases at J, with 19 bases between the two ends. For the CDR3, the DNA is TGTGCCAGCCAGCCGGGGGGTGAGCGGGACTATGGCTACACCTTC. Its protein product is CASQPGGERDYGYTF.

This chain connects TRBV24-1 to TRBJ2-1; 9 nucleotides align to TRBD2. Germline lookup yields CDR1 KGHDR and CDR2 SFDVKD. There are 19 residues in the CDR3. The J segment lost 7 bases and the V segment lost 6 bases, leaving 21 bases of the junction unmatched. The CDR3 bases are TGTGCCACCAGTACAATTGGCGGGAGGGCCGAGGTTCTTCGGAATGAGCAGTTCTTC. Protein product: CATSTIGGRAEVLRNEQFF.

This chain connects TRBV15 to TRBJ1-2; maybe TRBD1 (6 bases). Trimming shortened V by 5 bases and J by 3 bases, and 10 bases separated the two germline ends. The CDR3 runs 13 residues. CDR1 LNHNV and CDR2 YYDKDF come from the germline V gene (reference sequence). The CDR3 loop is CATSGGAYYGYTF. The CDR3 nucleotides are TGTGCCACCAGCGGGGGCGCCTACTATGGCTACACCTTC.

The chain recombines TRBV11-2 with TRBJ2-7; maybe TRBD2 (6 bases). The V end was cut by 5 bases, the J end by 5 bases, with 13 bases between. The CDR3 spans 13 residues. Germline V gene lookup returns CDR1 SGHAT and CDR2 FQNNGV. The CDR3 is CASSVRGLDEQYF. The CDR3 DNA reads as TGTGCCAGCAGCGTCCGGGGACTCGACGAGCAGTACTTC. Combining the CDR3 with reference TRBV11-2 and TRBJ2-7 gives the whole variable domain EAGVAQSPRYKIIEKRQSVAFWCNPISGHATLYWYQQILGQGPKLLIQFQNNGVVDDSQLPKDRFSAERLKGVDSTLKIQPAKLEDSAVYLCASSVRGLDEQYFGPGTRLTVT.

This chain connects TRBV10-1 to TRBJ1-1; perhaps TRBD1 as D (5 bases). The CDR3 contains 13 residues. The germline gives CDR1 WNHNN, CDR2 SYGVQD (reference sequence). V dropped 2 bases and J dropped 1 base, with 5 bases sitting between them. In DNA, the CDR3 is TGCGCCAGCAGTGAGAGGGGGAACACTGAAGCTTTCTTT. Its translation is CASSERGNTEAFF.

This clone was seen more than once but under ten times. The V gene is TRBV6-2 or TRBV6-3, the J gene TRBJ2-3, with 9 bases matching TRBD2. This CDR3 is 18 amino acids long. V lost 0 bases and J lost 0; bases outside the gene matches: 7. Germline-derived CDR1 and CDR2 are MNHEY and SVGEGT. The CDR3 DNA follows: TGTGCCAGCAGTTACTCGAAGGTTAGCGGGGGCAGCACAGATACGCAGTATTTT. Protein product: CASSYSKVSGGSTDTQYF.

The chain combines TRBV7-6 with TRBJ1-2, with a tentative D call TRBD1 (5 bases). V lost 2 bases, J lost 0 bases, and 13 bases lay in between. Germline assignment: CDR1 SGHVS and CDR2 FNYEAQ. This CDR3 spans 16 amino acids. CDR3 region: CASSLTRVPSNYGYTF. The CDR3 nucleotides read TGTGCCAGCAGCTTAACCAGGGTCCCTTCTAACTATGGCTACACCTTC.

The chain is built from TRBV18 and TRBJ1-6; D might be TRBD1 (6 bases). Germline values: CDR1 KGHSH, CDR2 LQKENI. The CDR3 length is 13 residues. V was clipped by 6 bases and J by 9 bases, with 12 bases between them. This CDR3 is CASSTGLTSPLHF. The CDR3 DNA reads as TGTGCCAGCTCCACAGGGTTGACTTCACCCCTCCACTTT.

The chain employs TRBV5-1 and TRBJ2-1; 10 bases are shared with TRBD1. The CDR3 length is 15 residues. Germline CDR1 and CDR2: SGHRS and YFSETQ. V gave up 7 bases and J gave up 8 bases; unmatched junction bases: 12. The CDR3 region is CASRKWTGGIDEQFF. The CDR3 DNA reads as TGCGCCAGCCGCAAGTGGACAGGGGGTATAGATGAGCAGTTCTTC.

V and J are TRBV2 and TRBJ2-1; 8 bases map to TRBD2. CDR3 length equals 16 residues. V dropped 3 bases and J dropped 1; count of bases not matched to a gene: 5. Germline lookup yields CDR1 SNHLY and CDR2 FYNNEI. CDR3 DNA sequence: TGTGCCAGCAGTGATCTTCTAGCGGGTTCCTACAATGAGCAGTTCTTC. It is translated as CASSDLLAGSYNEQFF. Variable domain in full (rest from reference TRBV2 and TRBJ2-1): EPEVTQTPSHQVTQMGQEVILRCVPISNHLYFYWYRQILGQKVEFLVSFYNNEISEKSEIFDDQFSVERPDGSNFTLKIRSTKLEDSAMYFCASSDLLAGSYNEQFFGPGTRLTVL.

This chain joins TRBV15 and TRBJ1-3; no reliable D call. Germline V gene lookup returns CDR1 LNHNV and CDR2 YYDKDF (reference sequence). CDR3 length equals 17 residues. V shed 0 bases and J shed 0 bases, with 12 bases lying between them. In DNA, the CDR3 is TGTGCCACCAGCAGAGATAGAGGTTTGAGCTCTGGAAACACCATATATTTT. This translates into CATSRDRGLSSGNTIYF.

This clone was seen once. The CDR3 DNA reads TGTGCCAGTAGTATTGAAGCGGCAGAGGTCTTTTATGGCTACACCTTC. Translated, it gives CASSIEAAEVFYGYTF. The genes are TRBV19 and TRBJ1-2; D unresolved. The CDR3 has 16 amino acids. With 3 bases removed from V and 5 bases from J, the gap between germline ends came to 19 bases. The germline gives CDR1 LNHDA, CDR2 SQIVND (reference sequence).

The chain uses TRBV5-1 and TRBJ1-1; D may be TRBD1 (6 bases). The CDR3 consists of 15 residues. With 4 bases removed from V and 3 bases from J, the gap between germline ends came to 16 bases. Germline V gene lookup returns CDR1 SGHRS and CDR2 YFSETQ. This CDR3 reads CASSPRDTKDTEAFF. CDR3 coding DNA: TGCGCCAGCAGCCCAAGGGACACAAAGGACACTGAAGCTTTCTTT.

This clone was observed a single time. The chain carries TRBV10-3 and TRBJ2-7; 12 bases fit TRBD2. This CDR3 is 16 amino acids long. Germline CDR1 reads ENHRY; CDR2 reads SYGVKD. V shed 5 bases and J 6 bases; nucleotides not matched to a gene: 11. Here the CDR3 reads CAISPLASGLAGEQYF. Here the CDR3 DNA reads TGTGCCATCAGTCCCTTGGCCTCGGGACTAGCGGGCGAGCAGTACTTC.

The genes are TRBV3-1 (or the pseudogene TRBV3-2) and TRBJ1-2; D unresolved. Germline loops: CDR1 LGHDT, CDR2 YNNKEL (reference sequence). This CDR3 region has 12 residues. V lost 3 bases and J lost 8, with 10 bases in between. This CDR3 reads CASSHNDAGYTF. CDR3 coding DNA: TGTGCCAGCAGCCATAACGATGCGGGCTACACCTTC.

The CDR3 DNA follows: TGTGCCACCACGGGGTACGAGCAGTACTTC. Translated: CATTGYEQYF. V usage is TRBV6-5 and J usage is TRBJ2-7; a weak D match, TRBD2 (5 bases). The CDR3 loop spans 10 amino acids. Germline lookup yields CDR1 MNHEY and CDR2 SVGAGI. Trimming took off 10 bases at V and 4 bases at J, with 8 bases between the two ends.

The chain links TRBV24-1 to TRBJ2-5; D might be TRBD1 (8 bases). Trimming stripped 5 bases from V and 5 bases from J, with 17 bases between. The germline CDR1 and CDR2 sequences are KGHDR and SFDVKD. This CDR3 has 15 residues. CDR3 protein: CATSAGQGSGETQYF. The CDR3 bases are TGTGCCACCAGTGCCGGACAGGGTAGCGGGGAGACCCAGTACTTC.

The chain recombines TRBV12-3 or TRBV12-4 with TRBJ1-5; D unclear. The CDR3 is made up of 12 amino acids. The V end was cut by 3 bases, the J end by 6 bases, with 6 bases between. As DNA, the CDR3 is TGTGCCAGCAGTTTTGAGGGTCAGCCCCAGCATTTT. Protein: CASSFEGQPQHF.

The chain has TRBV7-2 and TRBJ2-3; 10 nucleotides line up with TRBD2. Germline lookup yields CDR1 SGHTA and CDR2 FQGNSA. The trim removed 6 bases at V and 2 bases at J, leaving 5 bases unmatched. CDR3 length: 15 residues. The CDR3 DNA follows: TGTGCCAGCAGAACAGCGGGAGGGCCCACAGATACGCAGTATTTT. It yields the protein CASRTAGGPTDTQYF.

J is TRBJ1-2 and V is TRBV5-4, with 11 bases identical to TRBD1. Germline-derived CDR1 and CDR2 are SGHNT and YYREEE (reference sequence). The CDR3 totals 16 residues. With V trimmed by 3 bases and J by 2 bases, 6 bases remained unmatched. The CDR3 region has the DNA TGTGCCAGCAGCTCCCCGGGACAGGGGGAAAACTATGGCTACACCTTC. It translates to CASSSPGQGENYGYTF.

V gene TRBV19 combines with J gene TRBJ2-2, with D perhaps matching TRBD1 (5 bases). This CDR3 is built from 18 residues. The germline V gene has CDR1 LNHDA and CDR2 SQIVND (reference sequence). Trimming took 6 bases from V and 4 from J, leaving 24 bases between them. CDR3 DNA sequence: TGTGCCAGTAGCCGCCGAACCCCAGGGCGGAGAGGCACCGGGGAGCTGTTTTTT. Protein sequence: CASSRRTPGRRGTGELFF.